This entry lists 29 T cell receptor beta chains sequenced from one sample in a study of beta chain features in type 1 diabetes. The investigators reverse transcribed all of the isolated RNA, so they sequenced expressed TCRB transcripts. Produced via immunoSEQ multiplex PCR; TCRdb's table is partial and in-frame only. This table holds some 99,000 clones, almost 40% found once. The sample comprised stem cell memory CD4+ T cells from blood. The source of these receptors is a woman under 30 in good health.

This rearrangement joins TRBV27 to TRBJ2-2, with D perhaps TRBD1 (6 bases). This CDR3 is 15 amino acids long. Germline V gene sequence: CDR1 MNHEY, CDR2 SMNVEV (reference sequence). Trimming shortened V by 7 bases and J by 1 base, and 13 bases separated the two germline ends. DNA for the CDR3: TGTGCCAGCACCCTGAAGACAGGGAACACCGGGGAGCTGTTTTTT. Translating gives CASTLKTGNTGELFF.

This clone has only a few counts. The DNA of the CDR3 is TGTGCCAGCAGCCCATATGACAGGATTCAAACCACCGGGGAGCTGTTTTTT. Amino acid sequence: CASSPYDRIQTTGELFF. The chain has TRBV9 and TRBJ2-2, with TRBD1 as a possible D gene (6 bases). Germline V gene lookup returns CDR1 SGDLS and CDR2 YYNGEE. There are 17 residues in the CDR3. The V end was cut by 4 bases, the J end by 4 bases, with 20 bases between.

This sequence joins TRBV6-6 and TRBJ1-5; no firm D call. V was cut by 0 bases and J by 2 bases, with 5 bases left in between. From germline, CDR1 is MNHNY and CDR2 SVGAGI (reference sequence). The CDR3 spans 14 residues. The CDR3 reads CASSYSSGNQPQHF. The DNA for the CDR3 is TGTGCCAGCAGTTACTCGAGCGGCAATCAGCCCCAGCATTTT.

This chain connects TRBV5-1 to TRBJ2-7, with TRBD1 matching 7 bases. This CDR3 contains 13 residues. Germline V CDR1 and CDR2: SGHRS, YFSETQ. With V trimmed by 5 bases and J by 6 bases, 8 bases remained unmatched. The CDR3 bases are TGCGCCAGCAGTCGGACAACAGGGGCCGAGCAGTACTTC. This encodes CASSRTTGAEQYF.

The chain carries TRBV30 and TRBJ2-3, with 15 nucleotides matching TRBD2. V was clipped by 0 bases and J by 5 bases; unmatched bases: 0. This CDR3 comprises 15 residues. The germline V gene has CDR1 GTSNPN and CDR2 SVGIG (reference sequence). The CDR3 DNA reads as TGTGCCTGGAGTGTGGGACTAGCGGGAGGAGATACGCAGTATTTT. Translating it yields CAWSVGLAGGDTQYF. The whole variable domain, remainder taken from reference TRBV30 and TRBJ2-3, is SQTIHQWPATLVQPVGSPLSLECTVEGTSNPNLYWYRQAAGRGLQLLFYSVGIGQISSEVPQNLSASRPQDRQFILSSKKLLLSDSGFYLCAWSVGLAGGDTQYFGPGTRLTVL.

The genes are TRBV2 and TRBJ1-5, with TRBD1 as a possible D gene (6 bases). CDR3 length: 15 residues. The germline gives CDR1 SNHLY, CDR2 FYNNEI. Trimming took off 8 bases at V and 2 bases at J, with 16 bases between the two ends. CDR3 nucleotide sequence: TGTGCCAGCGGGGGGGGCAGGGGAGGCAATCAGCCCCAGCATTTT. It encodes CASGGGRGGNQPQHF. The full variable domain, completed using reference TRBV2 and TRBJ1-5, is EPEVTQTPSHQVTQMGQEVILRCVPISNHLYFYWYRQILGQKVEFLVSFYNNEISEKSEIFDDQFSVERPDGSNFTLKIRSTKLEDSAMYFCASGGGRGGNQPQHFGDGTRLSIL.

This clone was counted only a few times. This rearrangement joins TRBV10-3 to TRBJ2-7, with 7 bases lining up with TRBD2. Trimming cost V 0 bases and J 4 bases; bases outside gene matches: 6. CDR3 size: 15 residues. Germline V gives CDR1 ENHRY, CDR2 SYGVKD. The CDR3 region has the DNA TGTGCCATCAGTGAGTCGGGGCGGGGAGGGTACGAGCAGTACTTC. Protein product: CAISESGRGGYEQYF.

This clone has only one observation. This rearrangement joins TRBV11-2 to TRBJ1-5; D is possibly TRBD1 (5 bases). Per the germline V gene, CDR1 is SGHAT and CDR2 is FQNNGV. The CDR3 covers 18 residues. Between the trimmed V and J ends, which lost 1 base and 0 bases, there was a span of 16 bases. The CDR3 DNA reads TGTGCCAGCAGCTTAGCCGGAGGGGCAACTTCTAGCAATCAGCCCCAGCATTTT. It encodes CASSLAGGATSSNQPQHF.

This clone was observed a few times. This chain links TRBV19 with TRBJ1-1; D is possibly TRBD1 (5 bases). Trimming stripped 8 bases from V and 5 bases from J, with 15 bases between. Germline V gives CDR1 LNHDA, CDR2 SQIVND (reference sequence). The CDR3 consists of 13 residues. The CDR3 DNA follows: TGTGCCAGTCGGCCCCAGGGAAAAACTGAAGCTTTCTTT. This codes for CASRPQGKTEAFF.

V gene TRBV29-1 combines with J gene TRBJ1-1; D may be TRBD1 (6 bases). The CDR3 covers 14 residues. Germline loops: CDR1 SQVTM, CDR2 ANQGSEA. V lost 6 bases to trimming and J lost 5 bases, with 19 bases between them. In DNA form, the CDR3 reads TGCAGCGTCCAAGACGGCGGGGGGCCAACTGAAGCTTTCTTT. Translated: CSVQDGGGPTEAFF.

V is TRBV18 and J is TRBJ1-4; tentatively, D is TRBD1 (6 bases). The CDR3 has 17 amino acids. Germline CDR1 reads KGHSH; CDR2 reads LQKENI. Trimming took 6 bases from V and 0 from J, leaving 17 bases between them. CDR3 residues: CASSLGTLTATNEKLFF. The CDR3 bases are TGTGCCAGCTCGCTCGGGACACTGACCGCAACTAATGAAAAACTGTTTTTT. Drawing the rest from reference TRBV18 and TRBJ1-4, the complete variable domain is NAGVMQNPRHLVRRRGQEARLRCSPMKGHSHVYWYRQLPEEGLKFMVYLQKENIIDESGMPKERFSAEFPKEGPSILRIQQVVRGDSAAYFCASSLGTLTATNEKLFFGSGTQLSVL.

The chain carries TRBV5-1 and TRBJ2-3; 13 nucleotides align to TRBD2. The CDR3 contains 19 residues. V shed 6 bases and J 2 bases; nucleotides not matched to a gene: 15. CDR1 and CDR2 (germline): SGHRS, YFSETQ. CDR3: CASTLHNPGTSGITDTQYF. CDR3 DNA: TGCGCCAGCACCCTACACAACCCCGGGACTAGCGGGATCACAGATACGCAGTATTTT.

This clone was counted only a few times. This rearrangement joins TRBV27 to TRBJ1-4; 7 nucleotides match TRBD1. Trimming at V came to 5 bases and at J to 8 bases, leaving 11 bases not matched to a gene. The CDR3 has 15 residues. Germline CDR1 reads MNHEY; CDR2 reads SMNVEV (reference sequence). The CDR3 sequence: CASSPRQGREEKLFF. In DNA form, the CDR3 reads TGTGCCAGCAGTCCAAGACAGGGCCGGGAGGAAAAACTGTTTTTT.

The chain links TRBV10-1 to TRBJ2-2, with D maybe TRBD2 (6 bases). This CDR3 has 17 amino acids. Between the trimmed V and J ends, which lost 3 bases and 0 bases, there was a span of 14 bases. CDR1 is WNHNN, CDR2 SYGVQD, per germline (reference sequence). In DNA form, the CDR3 reads TGCGCCAGCAGTGATTTAGGCGGGACGGCGAACACCGGGGAGCTGTTTTTT. Protein sequence: CASSDLGGTANTGELFF.

The rearrangement links TRBV2 to TRBJ2-1; D is unresolved. Germline CDR1 reads SNHLY; CDR2 reads FYNNEI. Trimming removed 7 bases from V and 4 bases from J, with 8 bases in between. The length of the CDR3 is 12 residues. This CDR3 is CASNYGYNEQFF. The CDR3 coding sequence is TGTGCCAGCAATTACGGGTACAATGAGCAGTTCTTC.

This chain uses TRBV19 with TRBJ2-3; 9 bases agree with TRBD2. Germline V gene sequence: CDR1 LNHDA, CDR2 SQIVND (reference sequence). The CDR3 is made up of 16 amino acids. V was clipped by 8 bases and J by 3 bases; unmatched bases: 12. The CDR3 DNA is TGTGCCAGTCAGTTTATCGCGGGAGGGCGGACAGATACGCAGTATTTT. Its protein product is CASQFIAGGRTDTQYF. Variable domain in full (rest from reference TRBV19 and TRBJ2-3): DGGITQSPKYLFRKEGQNVTLSCEQNLNHDAMYWYRQDPGQGLRLIYYSQIVNDFQKGDIAEGYSVSREKKESFPLTVTSAQKNPTAFYLCASQFIAGGRTDTQYFGPGTRLTVL.

This clone turned up a few times. The V and J genes are TRBV18 and TRBJ1-3; D is ambiguous. V was cut by 8 bases and J by 3 bases, with 14 bases left in between. The germline CDR1 and CDR2 sequences are KGHSH and LQKENI. This CDR3 contains 14 residues. CDR3 DNA: TGTGCCAGCCACGTGGTCGGGGTTGGAAACACCATATATTTT. The encoded protein is CASHVVGVGNTIYF.

This clone appeared a few times. This chain uses TRBV2 with TRBJ2-4, with 12 bases aligning to TRBD1. The CDR3 has 15 amino acids. The trim removed 8 bases at V and 6 bases at J, leaving 8 bases unmatched. Looked up from germline, CDR1 is SNHLY and CDR2 is FYNNEI. DNA for the CDR3: TGTGCCAGCGGCCGGGACAGGGGGCCGGGAAACATTCAGTACTTC. Encoded protein: CASGRDRGPGNIQYF.

This chain uses TRBV7-6 with TRBJ2-1; TRBD2 is a possible D gene (6 bases). CDR3 length: 16 residues. V lost 2 bases, J lost 7 bases, and 18 bases lay in between. Germline CDR1 and CDR2: SGHVS and FNYEAQ. The CDR3 loop reads CASSLTRGWITNEQFF. The CDR3 nucleotides read TGTGCCAGCAGCTTAACCCGGGGGTGGATTACGAATGAGCAGTTCTTC.

On this clone itself: Other DNA sequences in the same sample also yield this CDR3. This chain links TRBV9 with TRBJ2-1; perhaps TRBD2 as D (6 bases). The CDR3 is 15 residues long. Germline assignment: CDR1 SGDLS and CDR2 YYNGEE. Between the trimmed V and J ends, which lost 1 base and 1 base, there was a span of 9 bases. DNA of the CDR3: TGTGCCAGCAGCGTATCGGGGAGGTCCTACAATGAGCAGTTCTTC. Its translation is CASSVSGRSYNEQFF.

This chain uses TRBV29-1 with TRBJ2-3; 14 bases map to TRBD2. In germline, CDR1 is SQVTM, CDR2 ANQGSEA. The CDR3 covers 18 residues. V lost 6 bases to trimming and J lost 0 bases; unmatched junction nucleotides: 11. The CDR3 reads CSVDKGLAGATSTDTQYF. The DNA for the CDR3 is TGCAGCGTAGACAAGGGACTAGCGGGAGCTACTAGCACAGATACGCAGTATTTT.

V and J are TRBV29-1 and TRBJ2-7, with D possibly TRBD2 on 6 matching bases. The V gene lost 6 bases and the J gene lost 2 bases, with 14 bases spanning the gap. Germline V CDR1 and CDR2: SQVTM, ANQGSEA. This CDR3 region has 13 residues. The CDR3 sequence: CSVWRAVPYEQYF. CDR3 coding DNA: TGCAGCGTGTGGAGGGCGGTACCCTACGAGCAGTACTTC.

In this sample, this clone turned up a few times. V gene TRBV29-1 combines with J gene TRBJ2-3, with a tentative D call TRBD2 (6 bases). Trimming took off 3 bases at V and 1 base at J, with 11 bases between the two ends. The CDR3 runs 14 residues. Germline CDR1 SQVTM, CDR2 ANQGSEA. The CDR3 is CSVDGGTGTDTQYF. CDR3 in DNA: TGCAGCGTTGACGGGGGAACGGGCACAGATACGCAGTATTTT.

There are a few counts of this clone. The V gene is TRBV9, the J gene TRBJ2-1; no definite D call. V was shortened by 0 bases and J by 4 bases, with 11 bases between the two germline ends. The CDR3 length is 15 residues. Germline CDR1 is SGDLS and CDR2 is YYNGEE. CDR3 in amino acids: CASSVVETLYNEQFF. The CDR3 DNA follows: TGTGCCAGCAGCGTAGTAGAGACATTGTACAATGAGCAGTTCTTC.

V is TRBV2 and J is TRBJ1-2; a possible D gene is TRBD1 (5 bases). Germline assignment: CDR1 SNHLY and CDR2 FYNNEI. V lost 9 bases and J lost 4, with 15 bases in between. This CDR3 region has 13 residues. CDR3 nucleotide sequence: TGTGCCAGTACGCAGGGATTGGGCTATGGCTACACCTTC. Amino acid sequence: CASTQGLGYGYTF. The full variable domain, with the rest looked up from reference TRBV2 and TRBJ1-2, is EPEVTQTPSHQVTQMGQEVILRCVPISNHLYFYWYRQILGQKVEFLVSFYNNEISEKSEIFDDQFSVERPDGSNFTLKIRSTKLEDSAMYFCASTQGLGYGYTFGSGTRLTVV.

This clone was picked up a small number of times. V usage is TRBV27 and J usage is TRBJ2-1; 11 bases agree with TRBD2. This CDR3 region has 15 residues. J lost 7 bases, V lost 5 bases, and 7 bases had no gene match. Germline CDR1 is MNHEY and CDR2 is SMNVEV (reference sequence). The chain's CDR3 is CASSLPGLAANEQFF. In DNA, the CDR3 is TGTGCCAGCAGTCTCCCGGGACTAGCGGCTAATGAGCAGTTCTTC.

The J gene is TRBJ2-5, the V gene TRBV7-9, with 7 bases identical to TRBD1. The V and J ends lost 0 bases and 5 bases, in that order; junction bases with no gene match: 3. Germline CDR1 and CDR2: SEHNR and FQNEAQ (reference sequence). The CDR3 contains 14 residues. The CDR3 DNA is TGTGCCAGCAGCTTAGCGGGCAGGGGGGAGACCCAGTACTTC. It is translated as CASSLAGRGETQYF.

This clone was detected only a few times. This rearrangement joins TRBV7-2 to TRBJ2-1; 7 positions agree with TRBD2. The V and J ends lost 5 bases and 5 bases, in that order; junction bases with no gene match: 12. There are 16 residues in the CDR3. Germline CDR1 SGHTA, CDR2 FQGNSA. CDR3 sequence: CASSSQTSILHNEQFF. In DNA, the CDR3 is TGTGCCAGCAGCAGTCAGACTAGCATATTACACAATGAGCAGTTCTTC.

V usage is TRBV5-4 and J usage is TRBJ2-1, with 7 nucleotides matching TRBD2. This CDR3 spans 16 amino acids. Germline V CDR1 and CDR2: SGHNT, YYREEE (reference sequence). Trimming took 4 bases from V and 6 from J; bases not matched to a gene: 13. In DNA, the CDR3 is TGTGCCAGCAGCCGTGGGCGGACTAGAGGGACCAATGAGCAGTTCTTC. Its translation: CASSRGRTRGTNEQFF.